This T cell receptor beta chain emerged from a study of shared clonotypes between healthy human individuals. Sequencing used immunoSEQ multiplex PCR; TCRdb keeps in-frame clones, though not all of them. The table has 2 million to 2.5 million clones, 85% to 95% seen once. The CDR3 runs to 14 residues. V trimming: 6 bases; J trimming: 7 bases; junction bases outside the gene matches: 5. The germline CDR1 and CDR2 sequences are SGHTA and FQGNSA. This clonotype was obtained from a man in his late teens or twenties in good health. The chain links TRBV7-2 to TRBJ2-7, with 14 bases fitting TRBD2. Sample: naive CD4+ T cells sorted from blood. Described subset: CD45RA+ positively selected. The chain's CDR3 is CASSTGLAGVEQYF. CDR3 DNA: TGTGCCAGCAGTACGGGACTAGCGGGAGTAGAGCAGTACTTC.